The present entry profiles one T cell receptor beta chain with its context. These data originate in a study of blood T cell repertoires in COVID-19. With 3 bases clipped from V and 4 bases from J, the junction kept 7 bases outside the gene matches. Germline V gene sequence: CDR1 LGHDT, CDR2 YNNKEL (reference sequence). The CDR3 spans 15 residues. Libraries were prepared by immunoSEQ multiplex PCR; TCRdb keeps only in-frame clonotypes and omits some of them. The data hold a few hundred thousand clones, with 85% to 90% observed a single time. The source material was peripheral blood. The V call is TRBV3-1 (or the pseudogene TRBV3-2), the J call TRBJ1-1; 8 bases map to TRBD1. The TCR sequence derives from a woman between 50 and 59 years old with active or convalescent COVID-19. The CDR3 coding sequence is TGTGCCAGCAGCCAGCAGGGGGCCCGTGGCACTGAAGCTTTCTTT. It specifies CASSQQGARGTEAFF.